Given below is one TCR beta chain in context. Its antigen is still unknown. The data were obtained in a study of T cell responses to AZD1222 COVID-19 vaccine. Turning to the study itself: Doses given second, at about 4 or about 12 weeks, were pooled.

Study conclusions and caveats: There were repertoire samples only from the period after the peak T cell response.

The V end lost 6 bases, the J end lost 7 bases, and 15 bases lay between the germline ends. CDR3 length: 13 residues. Sequencing used immunoSEQ multiplex PCR; TCRdb keeps in-frame clones, though not all of them. The data hold 120,000 or so clones, with approximately 90% observed a single time. This material consisted of peripheral blood, taken on day 0 of AZD1222 vaccination. The chain is built from TRBV12-3 or TRBV12-4 and TRBJ1-2; tentatively, D is TRBD1 (6 bases). The source of this sequence is an adult in good health. CDR3 nucleotide sequence: TGTGCCAGCAGAAAGCAGGGGAGCTCTGGCTACACCTTC. The encoded protein is CASRKQGSSGYTF.